A single sample is the source of the 26 T cell receptor beta chains below, sequenced in a study of T cell changes during pregnancy in multiple sclerosis. Assay: immunoSEQ multiplex PCR; the TCRdb copy retains only in-frame clones and omits some. The data show 55,000 to 80,000 clones, about nine tenths seen once. The specimen was peripheral blood, collected after pregnancy. The receptor set was obtained from a female donor in good health, enrolled as a control in a pregnancy study.

This chain links TRBV27 with TRBJ1-2; 7 nucleotides agree with TRBD1. This CDR3 contains 14 residues. J gave up 8 bases and V 6 bases, and 12 bases lay outside the gene matches. CDR1 and CDR2 (germline): MNHEY, SMNVEV (reference sequence). CDR3 DNA sequence: TGTGCCAGCAGGAATGCCGGGACAGCAGGCGGCTACACCTTC. Amino acid sequence: CASRNAGTAGGYTF.

V usage is TRBV5-1 and J usage is TRBJ2-2; TRBD2 agrees at 8 bases. V shed 3 bases and J 6 bases; nucleotides not matched to a gene: 1. The CDR3 is 13 residues long. The germline gives CDR1 SGHRS, CDR2 YFSETQ. The CDR3 DNA follows: TGCGCCAGCAGCTCGGGGGGGGCCGGGGAGCTGTTTTTT. Protein sequence: CASSSGGAGELFF.

The chain couples TRBV7-2 to TRBJ2-1; 7 bases are shared with TRBD1. Trimming cost V 5 bases and J 8 bases; bases outside gene matches: 6. The CDR3 has 13 amino acids. Germline CDR1 is SGHTA and CDR2 is FQGNSA. CDR3 bases: TGTGCCAGCAGCCCATACAGGGGCGATGAGCAGTTCTTC. Translation gives CASSPYRGDEQFF.

This clone was seen only a few times. This chain connects TRBV19 to TRBJ2-7; TRBD1 is a possible D gene (6 bases). The V and J ends lost 4 bases and 2 bases respectively, with 9 bases between them. This CDR3 comprises 13 residues. From germline, CDR1 is LNHDA and CDR2 SQIVND (reference sequence). CDR3 in amino acids: CASSRQVAYEQYF. The CDR3 bases are TGTGCCAGTAGTAGACAGGTGGCCTACGAGCAGTACTTC.

This sequence joins TRBV7-9 and TRBJ2-3, with 12 nucleotides matching TRBD2. The CDR3 covers 17 residues. Germline CDR1 is SEHNR and CDR2 is FQNEAQ (reference sequence). The V gene end was trimmed by 5 bases and the J gene end by 2 bases; junction bases not matched to a gene: 8. CDR3 sequence (DNA): TGTGCCAGCAGCCTCGCCACTAGCGGGGGGTTCACAGATACGCAGTATTTT. Translating it yields CASSLATSGGFTDTQYF.

The chain employs TRBV7-8 and TRBJ2-5; TRBD2 agrees at 12 bases. The CDR3 totals 14 residues. Germline V gene sequence: CDR1 SGHVS, CDR2 FQNEAQ. J was trimmed by 4 bases and V by 7 bases; bases with no gene match: 4. CDR3 DNA: TGTGCCAGCACCCCACTAGCGGGAGGAGAGACCCAGTACTTC. Translation: CASTPLAGGETQYF.

CDR3 in amino acids: CASSYSTGGLGNTIYF. Written as DNA, the CDR3 is TGTGCCAGCAGTTACTCGACAGGGGGGCTGGGAAACACCATATATTTT. The V call is TRBV6-5, the J call TRBJ1-3; 9 bases fit TRBD1. V lost 0 bases, J lost 4 bases, and 4 bases stayed unmatched. CDR1 is MNHEY, CDR2 SVGAGI, per germline. The CDR3 length is 16 residues.

The genes are TRBV29-1 and TRBJ1-1; D unresolved. The CDR3 loop spans 12 amino acids. Trimming took 7 bases from V and 4 from J, leaving 13 bases between them. CDR1 is SQVTM and CDR2 is ANQGSEA in the germline V gene. CDR3 nucleotides: TGCAGCGCCGACGGCGAGGCCACTGAAGCTTTCTTT. Its translation: CSADGEATEAFF.

This clone has a count of ten or more. The chain employs TRBV5-4 and TRBJ1-1; possibly TRBD1 for D (5 bases). The CDR3 sequence is 14 residues long. The V and J ends lost 6 bases and 4 bases respectively, with 16 bases between them. CDR1 is SGHNT and CDR2 is YYREEE in the germline V gene (reference sequence). CDR3 nucleotides: TGTGCCAGCACCAGGGATTCGGACGGCACTGAAGCTTTCTTT. This codes for CASTRDSDGTEAFF.

The V call is TRBV27, the J call TRBJ2-3, with unresolved D. The length of the CDR3 is 15 residues. V was trimmed by 1 base and J by 2 bases, leaving 10 bases between them. CDR1 is MNHEY and CDR2 is SMNVEV in the germline V gene (reference sequence). The CDR3 DNA reads TGTGCCAGCAGTTTATTCGGTCCCAACACAGATACGCAGTATTTT. Protein sequence: CASSLFGPNTDTQYF.

The chain is built from TRBV19 and TRBJ2-1, with 11 bases matching TRBD2. Germline V CDR1 and CDR2: LNHDA, SQIVND (reference sequence). The CDR3 sequence is 15 residues long. V lost 5 bases and J lost 10; bases outside the gene matches: 10. DNA of the CDR3: TGTGCCAGTAGTGGTGATAGCGGGAGGGCCGACGAGCAGTTCTTC. It yields the protein CASSGDSGRADEQFF.

The chain has TRBV6-6 and TRBJ1-1, with D possibly TRBD1 on 5 matching bases. The CDR3 length is 13 residues. CDR1 is MNHNY and CDR2 is SVGAGI in the germline V gene (reference sequence). Trimming took off 7 bases at V and 3 bases at J, with 12 bases between the two ends. CDR3 nucleotide sequence: TGTGCCAGCACCACGCAGGGATACACTGAAGCTTTCTTT. Its translation is CASTTQGYTEAFF.

CDR3 amino acids: CAISEASSGGSYEQYF. CDR3 bases: TGTGCCATCAGTGAAGCGTCTAGCGGGGGTTCCTACGAGCAGTACTTC. V usage is TRBV10-3 and J usage is TRBJ2-7, with 10 bases lining up with TRBD2. V dropped 3 bases and J dropped 1; count of bases not matched to a gene: 6. The CDR3 length is 16 residues. Germline CDR1 ENHRY, CDR2 SYGVKD.

The chain joins TRBV6-6 to TRBJ1-1; D not certain. Germline V gene data show CDR1 as MNHNY and CDR2 as SVGAGI (reference sequence). V shed 0 bases and J shed 6 bases, with 11 bases lying between them. This CDR3 has 14 amino acids. Here the CDR3 reads CASSYSPEAAEAFF. The CDR3 DNA reads TGTGCCAGCAGTTACTCTCCTGAGGCGGCTGAAGCTTTCTTT.

This chain uses TRBV9 with TRBJ1-5; D call uncertain. Looked up from germline, CDR1 is SGDLS and CDR2 is YYNGEE. The CDR3 runs 14 residues. V lost 4 bases, J lost 5 bases, and 13 bases lay in between. Here the CDR3 DNA reads TGTGCCAGCAGCCCCCCCGGGATCTATCAGCCCCAGCATTTT. Protein: CASSPPGIYQPQHF.

This sequence joins TRBV7-2 and TRBJ2-2; possibly TRBD2 for D (5 bases). Between the trimmed V and J ends, which lost 5 bases and 7 bases, there was a span of 20 bases. The CDR3 totals 16 residues. Germline loops: CDR1 SGHTA, CDR2 FQGNSA. The CDR3 here is CASSLNHGPGGGELFF. In DNA, the CDR3 is TGTGCCAGCAGCCTTAATCACGGACCAGGAGGCGGGGAGCTGTTTTTT.

The chain couples TRBV6-5 to TRBJ1-2; perhaps TRBD1 as D (5 bases). There are 13 residues in the CDR3. CDR1 and CDR2 from the germline V gene are MNHEY and SVGAGI. V was cut by 6 bases and J by 4 bases, with 12 bases left in between. The CDR3 here is CASRGGGTYGYTF. In DNA, the CDR3 is TGTGCCAGCAGGGGGGGAGGGACCTATGGCTACACCTTC.

The gene calls are TRBV4-3 and TRBJ2-2; 11 bases map to TRBD1. V shed 4 bases and J 2 bases; nucleotides not matched to a gene: 3. CDR1 and CDR2 from the germline V gene are LGHNA and YSLEER. The CDR3 runs to 16 residues. CDR3 coding DNA: TGCGCCAGCAGCCGACGGACAGGGGGCAACACCGGGGAGCTGTTTTTT. This encodes CASSRRTGGNTGELFF.

V usage is TRBV5-4 and J usage is TRBJ2-6; a weak D match, TRBD1 (6 bases). V lost 0 bases, J lost 5 bases, and 9 bases lay in between. CDR1 is SGHNT, CDR2 YYREEE, per germline (reference sequence). The CDR3 totals 15 residues. In nucleotides, the CDR3 is TGTGCCAGCAGCTTGGGGGGGCCCAGGGCCAACGTCCTGACTTTC. Translated: CASSLGGPRANVLTF.

The genes are TRBV4-3 and TRBJ2-1, with 7 bases that match TRBD2. Unmatched junction bases numbered 11, after V lost 2 bases and J lost 1 base. Per the germline V gene, CDR1 is LGHNA and CDR2 is YSLEER. The CDR3 runs to 18 residues. The CDR3 sequence is CASSQRSLADLSYNEQFF. CDR3 sequence (DNA): TGCGCCAGCAGCCAAAGATCCCTAGCGGATCTTTCCTACAATGAGCAGTTCTTC.

V usage is TRBV4-1 and J usage is TRBJ2-1, with 10 nucleotides matching TRBD1. CDR3 size: 15 residues. Germline V CDR1 and CDR2: MGHRA, YSYEKL. V lost 4 bases to trimming and J lost 5 bases; unmatched junction nucleotides: 5. The CDR3 sequence is CASSPRDRGNNEQFF. CDR3 DNA sequence: TGCGCCAGCAGCCCCCGGGACAGGGGAAACAATGAGCAGTTCTTC.

The chain combines TRBV6-1 with TRBJ2-7; D remains ambiguous. Trimming took 1 base from V and 3 from J, leaving 7 bases between them. Germline loops: CDR1 MNHNS, CDR2 SASEGT. The CDR3 length is 13 residues. Written as DNA, the CDR3 is TGTGCCAGCAGTGAAGAGCCAAGCTACGAGCAGTACTTC. Translation: CASSEEPSYEQYF.

This clone has only one observation. This chain joins TRBV15 and TRBJ1-3; the D gene is possibly TRBD1 (6 bases). The germline V gene encodes CDR1 LNHNV and CDR2 YYDKDF (reference sequence). This CDR3 comprises 18 residues. V lost 3 bases and J 6 bases, leaving 24 bases between the germline ends. The CDR3 reads CATSSPLGLGGRENTIYF. CDR3 DNA: TGTGCCACCAGCAGCCCTCTAGGACTGGGGGGGCGCGAAAACACCATATATTTT.

The CDR3, as DNA: TGTGCCAGCCTGGCGGAGGGGCGGGGGGAGGACGAGCAGTACTTC. Translated: CASLAEGRGEDEQYF. V usage is TRBV6-5 and J usage is TRBJ2-7; 8 bases agree with TRBD2. Unmatched junction bases numbered 14, after V lost 8 bases and J lost 5 bases. The CDR3 runs to 15 residues. CDR1 and CDR2 (germline): MNHEY, SVGAGI.

The chain uses TRBV10-3 and TRBJ1-2; TRBD1 might be the D (5 bases). The germline V gene encodes CDR1 ENHRY and CDR2 SYGVKD. CDR3 length equals 14 residues. The germline V and J ends were trimmed by 0 bases and 4 bases, with 9 bases remaining between them. The CDR3 here is CAISESTGGYGYTF. CDR3 nucleotides: TGTGCCATCAGTGAGTCTACAGGCGGCTATGGCTACACCTTC.

The chain carries TRBV7-8 and TRBJ2-5, with TRBD1 matching 8 bases. Germline V gene sequence: CDR1 SGHVS, CDR2 FQNEAQ. J lost 0 bases, V lost 5 bases, and 5 bases had no gene match. The CDR3 totals 15 residues. The CDR3 region has the DNA TGTGCCAGCAGCCTTCGACAGGGGCACCAAGAGACCCAGTACTTC. This translates into CASSLRQGHQETQYF.